This paragraph covers one TCR beta chain sequence. This receptor's antigen is unknown. No qualities accompany the bases; no much larger clone lies one base away. According to the germline V gene, CDR1 reads SGHAT and CDR2 reads FQNNGV. Trimming leaves V shorter by 5 bases and J shorter by 10 bases, with the junction holding 10 bases beyond the gene matches. From the cysteine through the phenylalanine, the CDR3 covers 15 amino acids. Only CDR3 DNA remains: 45 bases, in frame from the first base. This record belongs to a study of cytomegalovirus exposure and HLA in healthy donors (dated by TCRdb to about 2017). In the study overall: According to an earlier analysis of a few hundred of the donors, 150 million to 200 million T cells yielded 95 million to 140 million unique TCR beta sequences and approximately 280 Gb of sequence data. Approximately 330 gigabases of sequencing data and 75 million to 85 million unique TCR sequences made up an early release that covered nearly 650 HLA-typed donors. The genetic ancestry cluster associated with self-reported Caucasian donors included 81% of the approximately 400 genotyped donors. The study was designed to test whether signatures of past pathogen exposure could be identified by cataloging public T cell receptors. The study profiled the T cell repertoires of hundreds of subjects by immunosequencing and related them to cytomegalovirus serostatus. Along with the approximately 700-subject first cohort, a separate validation cohort of over a hundred different subjects was used. To predict cytomegalovirus infection status, the study combined high-throughput TCR immunosequencing, statistical association of individual TCRs with disease status, and machine learning. To study patterns of TCR occurrence, a later analysis re-analyzed previously published TCR beta repertoires from hundreds of donors and added high-resolution HLA genotyping. Rather than drawing on any new phenotypic data, the later analysis identified candidate immune exposures from TCR beta sequences and the way those sequences occurred across donors. An earlier analysis of approximately 630 of the donors applied high-throughput TCR beta sequencing to assess whether each TCR beta V gene segment acted as functional or pseudogenic. Donor age, sex, ethnicity and CMV serostatus were compiled alongside the repertoire data. A later genetic analysis used genome-wide SNP genotypes for about 55% of the 666 donors, treating that subset as a discovery cohort. Every discovery cohort repertoire had been produced on one sequencing platform. Class I and class II HLA loci were covered by the typing at four-digit resolution. Typing coverage differed by locus: A, B, C, DRB1 and DQB1 were typed in roughly 629-640 donors, DQA1 in 522, DPA1 in roughly 590, and DPB1 in 450 to 480. Four to six DR-DQ haplotypes were handled as single units for association and clustering, since linkage in the cohort was strong. Across about 370 genotyped donors of the cohort, an average of 235,054 unique TCR beta nucleotide sequences per donor were sequenced, and roughly 20% of those sequences were non-productive.

The cohort comprised some 700 healthy bone marrow donors. All cohort members were sampled while nominally healthy, although unrecorded immune exposures were likely present. The donor was CMV seronegative and belonged to the group of 350 or so seronegative cohort members. Every donor gave a peripheral blood sample, and the peripheral blood mononuclear cells from that sample were used for TCR beta sequencing. Genomic DNA extraction from the blood cell samples was performed with the Qiagen DNeasy Blood Extraction Kit. Study-wide conclusions, independent of this receptor: In an earlier analysis of roughly 500 of the donors, most TCR beta V segments appeared in productive rearrangements about 87% or about 30% of the time, broadly matching IMGT annotations. About 17 rarely observed V segments, including chromosome 9 orphons, were excluded from the earlier analysis of some 590 of the donors because counts were too low. The study gave a list of some 150 TCR beta chains associated with cytomegalovirus. The 87-base-pair reads could not distinguish some IMGT-functional V segments, including TRBV6-2 and TRBV6-3, so those segments were excluded. In a later analysis, most CMV-associated TCR beta chains were found to appear HLA-restricted, with HLA associations seemingly driven largely by CMV exposure. The authors suggested that the approach could potentially be generalized to other disease states and immunological phenotypes. Three of the identified cytomegalovirus-associated TCR beta chains were confirmed in vitro to be specific for cytomegalovirus antigens. HLA typing was unavailable for some donors at each locus, so association tests used only the typed subset. In a later analysis, around 17,000 TCR beta sequences were associated with specific HLA alleles at a false discovery rate of 0.05. This cohort had only TCR beta chains sequenced, and the lack of alpha or paired-chain data limited which features could be detected. The classifier was reported to diagnose cytomegalovirus status with high specificity and sensitivity in both the original cohort and the validation cohort. An association between a missense DCLRE1C variant and V-gene and J-gene trimming of TCR beta chains was found in a later genetic analysis and replicated in an independent cohort. According to a later genetic analysis, donors in an Asian-associated ancestry cluster had fewer N-insertions in productive TCRs than the approximately 670-donor mean. A further reported finding was that TCR beta sequences accurately predicted the HLA-A and HLA-B alleles for most subjects in the first cohort. While some public TCRs were present in many individuals, most TCR sequences turned up only very rarely across donors. In a later analysis, the rate of TCR association differed among HLA loci, with DRB1 alleles having the most associated TCRs and HLA-C alleles having the fewest. When HLA alleles, especially DR and DQ, strongly co-occurred, TCR associations were difficult to assign to individual alleles. Roughly uniform sequencing depth across donors was assumed in presence/absence analyses, although this assumption may not hold. The sequencing pipeline was judged likely to have produced a cluster of highly shared sequence variants as a technical artifact. Compared with equally common non-associated chains, HLA-associated TCR beta chains in a later analysis were more clonally expanded and had lower generation probabilities. For the cohort, immune exposure information was limited to CMV serostatus. In a later analysis, several top co-occurrence clusters were reported to appear linked to parvovirus B19, influenza, CMV and Epstein-Barr virus. Correlated functional status among segregating V segments might be attributable to linkage disequilibrium, but an unknown experimental factor could not be ruled out.

The library was generated by the immunoSEQ multiplex PCR assay. The multiplex PCR relied on a mix of 60 forward primers for TCR Vbeta segments and 13 reverse primers for TCR Jbeta segments. A multiplex PCR assay on genomic DNA amplified the CDR3 region of rearranged TCR beta genes. On the Illumina HiSeq System, the amplified TCR beta libraries were sequenced as 87-base-pair reads. Per the source publication's procedure: A later analysis tallied approximately 87 million unique TCR beta chains across the 660 or so repertoires, and around 9.9 million of those chains were shared by two or more donors. Raw reads were error-corrected and collapsed into unique sequences by a nearest-neighbor algorithm in which closely related sequences were merged to remove PCR and sequencing errors. CDR3 sequences were aligned to IMGT reference sequences to assign V, D and J gene segments. For a sequence to be retained, at least a six-nucleotide match to both a V gene segment and a J gene segment was required. A rearrangement was called productive if the CDR3 had no stop codons and remained in frame with V and J, and every other rearrangement was called non-productive. Following IMGT convention, CDR3 was defined as the stretch from the second conserved V-encoded cysteine to the conserved J-encoded phenylalanine. The earlier analysis of fewer than 750 of the donors excluded sequences that lacked an unambiguous match to a single V gene segment. In an earlier analysis of some 590 of the donors, V segments were called functional above 56.7% productive rearrangements and were called segregating when the between-donor standard deviation exceeded 5%. A statistical classification framework was built to diagnose cytomegalovirus status from the catalog of TCR beta chain sequences. In a later analysis, TCR nucleotide sequences were compared against IMGT/GENE-DB human TR gene sequences so that V and J genes could be assigned. Using the TCRdist pipeline, a later analysis assigned CDR3 sequences along with most-parsimonious VDJ recombination scenarios. In a later analysis, each TCR beta chain was defined by its CDR3 amino acid sequence together with its V-gene family, and reads without a unique V-gene family were excluded. In a later analysis, a few hundred highly shared, low-generation-probability nucleotide sequences were removed to address suspected cross-contamination and a sequencing artifact. In a later analysis, a clonal expansion index for each public chain was calculated from normalized within-repertoire ranks of inferred template counts. Generation probabilities in a later analysis came from a VDJ recombination model fitted to out-of-frame rearrangements, and those results were checked against IGoR. In a later analysis, hypergeometric tests were used to score TCR-TCR, TCR-HLA and TCR-CMV co-occurrence, with a repertoire-size bias correction applied to TCR pairs. False discovery rates were estimated in a later analysis by permuting HLA or CMV assignments 20 times. A later analysis grouped co-occurring TCRs with DBSCAN, adding TCRdist sequence similarity when clustering within HLA-allele-positive subsets. Repertoires with fewer than 30,000 or more than 120,000 public chains, plus five repertoires with anomalous nucleotide sharing, were excluded from co-occurrence clustering. The table was pulled from immuneACCESS by TCRdb, which kept in-frame rearrangements only. Such tables lose some clones; where checked, under half of the loss comes from unresolved V genes, and the rest has no known cause. D and trimming come from the DNA, and the V and J calls and clone size come from that table. In this sample the table shows over 50,000 clones, over 75% of which occur a single time. 1.4% of the sample is in the top ten clones.

This receptor chain uses TRBV11-2 and TRBJ1-6; 8 central nucleotides agree with TRBD1. The sequenced sample was PBMCs. The receptor's source is a man between 18 and 35 years old in good health and CMV-seronegative. The DNA sequence is given as TGTGCCAGCAGCCCCCAACAGGGGGGACGATCACCCCTCCACTTT. Its protein product is CASSPQQGGRSPLHF.